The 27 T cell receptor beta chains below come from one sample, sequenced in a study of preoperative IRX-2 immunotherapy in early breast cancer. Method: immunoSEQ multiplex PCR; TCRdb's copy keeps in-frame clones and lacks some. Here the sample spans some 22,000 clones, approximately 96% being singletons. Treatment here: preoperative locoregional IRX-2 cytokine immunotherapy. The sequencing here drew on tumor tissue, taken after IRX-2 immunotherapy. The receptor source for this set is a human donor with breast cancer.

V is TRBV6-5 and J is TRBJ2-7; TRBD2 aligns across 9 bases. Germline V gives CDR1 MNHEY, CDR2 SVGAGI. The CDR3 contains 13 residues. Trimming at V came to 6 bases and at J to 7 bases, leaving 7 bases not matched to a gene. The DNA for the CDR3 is TGTGCCAGCAGACTAGCGGGCGCTAAAGAGCAGTACTTC. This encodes CASRLAGAKEQYF.

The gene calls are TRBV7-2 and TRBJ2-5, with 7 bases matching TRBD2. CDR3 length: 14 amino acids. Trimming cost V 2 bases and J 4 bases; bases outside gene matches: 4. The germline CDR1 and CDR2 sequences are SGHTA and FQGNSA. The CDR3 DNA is TGTGCCAGCAGCTTACCGCGGGAGCGAGAGACCCAGTACTTC. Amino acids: CASSLPRERETQYF.

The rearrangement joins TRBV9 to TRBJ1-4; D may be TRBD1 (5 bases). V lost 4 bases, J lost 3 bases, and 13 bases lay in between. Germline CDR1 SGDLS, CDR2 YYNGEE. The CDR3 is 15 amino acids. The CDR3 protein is CASSFLTGPNEKLFF. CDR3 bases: TGTGCCAGCAGCTTCTTAACAGGACCTAATGAAAAACTGTTTTTT.

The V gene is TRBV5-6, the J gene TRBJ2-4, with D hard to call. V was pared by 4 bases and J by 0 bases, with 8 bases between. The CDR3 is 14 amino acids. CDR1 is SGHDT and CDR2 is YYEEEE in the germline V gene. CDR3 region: CASSNPKAKNIQYF. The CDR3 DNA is TGTGCCAGCAGCAACCCGAAAGCCAAAAACATTCAGTACTTC. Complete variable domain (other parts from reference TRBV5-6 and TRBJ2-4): DAGVTQSPTHLIKTRGQQVTLRCSPKSGHDTVSWYQQALGQGPQFIFQYYEEEERQRGNFPDRFSGHQFPNYSSELNVNALLLGDSALYLCASSNPKAKNIQYFGAGTRLSVL.

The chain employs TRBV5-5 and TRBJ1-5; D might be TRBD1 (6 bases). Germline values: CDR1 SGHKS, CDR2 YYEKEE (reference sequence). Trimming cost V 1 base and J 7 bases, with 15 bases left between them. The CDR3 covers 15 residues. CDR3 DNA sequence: TGTGCCAGCAGCTTGTTTGAGACAGGCAGACAGCCCCAGCATTTT. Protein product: CASSLFETGRQPQHF.

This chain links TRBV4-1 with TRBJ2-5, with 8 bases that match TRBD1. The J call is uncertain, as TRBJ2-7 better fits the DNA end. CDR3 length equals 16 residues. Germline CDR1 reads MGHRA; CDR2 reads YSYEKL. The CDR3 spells CASSQKGGQDSYEQYF. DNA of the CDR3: TGCGCCAGCAGCCAGAAGGGGGGACAGGACTCCTACGAGCAGTACTTC.

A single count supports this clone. CDR3: CASQSLAGRTDTQYF. CDR3 coding DNA: TGCGCCAGCCAGTCACTAGCGGGGAGGACAGATACGCAGTATTTT. V is TRBV10-2 and J is TRBJ2-3, with 10 positions matching TRBD2. Germline assignment: CDR1 WSHSY and CDR2 SAAADI. This CDR3 contains 15 residues. The trim removed 8 bases at V and 3 bases at J, leaving 8 bases unmatched.

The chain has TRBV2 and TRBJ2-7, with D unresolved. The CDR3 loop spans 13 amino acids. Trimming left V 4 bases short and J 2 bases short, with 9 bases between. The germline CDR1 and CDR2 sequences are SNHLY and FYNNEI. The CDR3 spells CASSGTYPYEQYF. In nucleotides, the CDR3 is TGTGCCAGCAGTGGGACGTACCCCTACGAGCAGTACTTC.

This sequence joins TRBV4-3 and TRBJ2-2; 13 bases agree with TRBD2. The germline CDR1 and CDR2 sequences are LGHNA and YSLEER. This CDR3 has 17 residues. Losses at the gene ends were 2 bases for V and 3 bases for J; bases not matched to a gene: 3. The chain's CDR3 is CASSQWTSGSYTGELFF. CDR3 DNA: TGCGCCAGCAGCCAATGGACTAGCGGGAGTTACACCGGGGAGCTGTTTTTT.

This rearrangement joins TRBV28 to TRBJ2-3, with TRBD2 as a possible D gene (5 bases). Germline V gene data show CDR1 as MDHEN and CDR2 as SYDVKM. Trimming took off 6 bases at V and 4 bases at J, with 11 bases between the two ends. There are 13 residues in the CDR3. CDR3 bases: TGTGCCAGCAGCTGGGCGGGTCCAGATACGCAGTATTTT. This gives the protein CASSWAGPDTQYF. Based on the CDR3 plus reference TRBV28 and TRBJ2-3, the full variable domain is DVKVTQSSRYLVKRTGEKVFLECVQDMDHENMFWYRQDPGLGLRLIYFSYDVKMKEKGDIPEGYSVSREKKERFSLILESASTNQTSMYLCASSWAGPDTQYFGPGTRLTVL.

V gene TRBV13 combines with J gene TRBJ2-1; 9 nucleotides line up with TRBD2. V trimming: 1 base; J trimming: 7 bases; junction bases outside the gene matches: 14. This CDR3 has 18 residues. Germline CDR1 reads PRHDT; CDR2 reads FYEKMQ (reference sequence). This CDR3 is CASSLEAMTSGFLNEQFF. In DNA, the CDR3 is TGTGCCAGCAGCTTAGAAGCGATGACTAGCGGTTTTCTTAATGAGCAGTTCTTC.

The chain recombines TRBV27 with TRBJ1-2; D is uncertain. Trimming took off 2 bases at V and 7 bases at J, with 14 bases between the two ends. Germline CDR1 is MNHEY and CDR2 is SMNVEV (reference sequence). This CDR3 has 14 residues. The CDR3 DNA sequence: TGTGCCAGCAGTTTAAGTGAAGGAGGGATTGGCTACACCTTC. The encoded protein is CASSLSEGGIGYTF.

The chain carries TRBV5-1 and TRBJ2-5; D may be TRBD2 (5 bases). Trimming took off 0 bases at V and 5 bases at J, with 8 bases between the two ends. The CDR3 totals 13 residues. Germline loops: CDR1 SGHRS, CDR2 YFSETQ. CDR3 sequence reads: CASSLGGQETQYF. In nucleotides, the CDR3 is TGCGCCAGCAGCTTGGGAGGGCAGGAGACCCAGTACTTC. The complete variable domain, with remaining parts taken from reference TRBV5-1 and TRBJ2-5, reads KAGVTQTPRYLIKTRGQQVTLSCSPISGHRSVSWYQQTPGQGLQFLFEYFSETQRNKGNFPGRFSGRQFSNSRSEMNVSTLELGDSALYLCASSLGGQETQYFGPGTRLLVL.

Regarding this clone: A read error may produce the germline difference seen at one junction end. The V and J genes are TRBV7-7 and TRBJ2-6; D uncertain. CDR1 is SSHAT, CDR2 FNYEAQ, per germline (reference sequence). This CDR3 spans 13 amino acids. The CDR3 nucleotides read TGTGCTAGCAGCTCTCCTGGGGCCAACGTCCTGACTTTC. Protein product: CASSSPGANVLTF.

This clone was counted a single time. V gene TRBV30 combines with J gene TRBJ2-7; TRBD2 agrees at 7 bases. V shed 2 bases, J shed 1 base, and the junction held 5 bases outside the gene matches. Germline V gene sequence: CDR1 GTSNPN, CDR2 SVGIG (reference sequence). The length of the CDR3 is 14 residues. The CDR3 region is CAWSYPGLSYEQYF. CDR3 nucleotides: TGTGCCTGGAGTTACCCGGGACTATCCTACGAGCAGTACTTC.

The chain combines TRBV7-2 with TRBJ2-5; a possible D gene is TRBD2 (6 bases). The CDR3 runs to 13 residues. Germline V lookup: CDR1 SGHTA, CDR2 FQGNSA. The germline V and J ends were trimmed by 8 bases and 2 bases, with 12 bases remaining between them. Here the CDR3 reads CASGASAQETQYF. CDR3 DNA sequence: TGTGCCAGCGGAGCTAGCGCTCAAGAGACCCAGTACTTC.

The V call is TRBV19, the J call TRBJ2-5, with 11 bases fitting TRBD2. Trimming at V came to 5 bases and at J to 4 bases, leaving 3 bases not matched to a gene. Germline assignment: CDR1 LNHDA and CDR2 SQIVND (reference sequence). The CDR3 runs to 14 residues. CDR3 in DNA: TGTGCCAGTAGTGCACTAGCGGGAGTAGAGACCCAGTACTTC. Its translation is CASSALAGVETQYF.

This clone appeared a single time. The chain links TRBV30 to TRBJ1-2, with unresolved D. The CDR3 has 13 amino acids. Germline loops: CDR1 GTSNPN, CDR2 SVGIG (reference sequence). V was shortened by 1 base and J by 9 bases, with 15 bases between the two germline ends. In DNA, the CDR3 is TGTGCCTGGAGTGGCTCCCCTAATACCCGCTACACCTTC. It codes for CAWSGSPNTRYTF.

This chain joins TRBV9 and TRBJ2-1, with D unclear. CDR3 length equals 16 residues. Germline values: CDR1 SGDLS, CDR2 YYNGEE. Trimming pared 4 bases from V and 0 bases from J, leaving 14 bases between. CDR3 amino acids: CASSLFSASSYNEQFF. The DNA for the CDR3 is TGTGCCAGCAGCCTTTTCTCGGCAAGCTCCTACAATGAGCAGTTCTTC.

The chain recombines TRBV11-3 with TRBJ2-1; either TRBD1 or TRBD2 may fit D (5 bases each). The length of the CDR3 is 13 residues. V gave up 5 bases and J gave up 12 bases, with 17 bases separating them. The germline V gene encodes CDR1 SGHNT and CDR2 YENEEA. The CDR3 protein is CASSPTTGRGQFF. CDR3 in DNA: TGTGCCAGCAGCCCGACCACGGGGCGTGGGCAGTTCTTC.

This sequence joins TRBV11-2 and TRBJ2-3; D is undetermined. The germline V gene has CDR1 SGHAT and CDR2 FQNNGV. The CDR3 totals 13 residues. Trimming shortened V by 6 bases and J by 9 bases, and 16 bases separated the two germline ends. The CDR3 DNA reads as TGTGCCAGCAGTCCAACTGGCCCCGAGACGCAGTATTTT. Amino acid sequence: CASSPTGPETQYF.

The chain's CDR3 is CASSYSGGELFF. For the CDR3, the DNA is TGTGCCAGCAGTTACTCGGGCGGGGAGCTGTTTTTT. The chain employs TRBV6-9 and TRBJ2-2; D remains unclear. Germline V gene lookup returns CDR1 MNHGY and CDR2 SVAAGI. V lost 3 bases to trimming and J lost 7 bases, with 6 bases between them. The CDR3 is 12 amino acids.

In nucleotides, the CDR3 is TGTGCCAGCAGCCCGGGACTAGCTATAGGGAACGAGCAGTACTTC. Amino acids: CASSPGLAIGNEQYF. The genes are TRBV5-4 and TRBJ2-7, with 9 bases lining up with TRBD2. The CDR3 covers 15 residues. V trimming: 4 bases; J trimming: 5 bases; junction bases outside the gene matches: 10. Germline V gene sequence: CDR1 SGHNT, CDR2 YYREEE (reference sequence).

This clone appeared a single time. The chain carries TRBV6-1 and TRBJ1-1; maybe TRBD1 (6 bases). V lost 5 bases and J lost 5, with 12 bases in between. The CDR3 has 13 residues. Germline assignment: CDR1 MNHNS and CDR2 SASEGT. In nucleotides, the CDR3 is TGTGCCAGCAGTAAGGGGGGCTGGACTGAAGCTTTCTTT. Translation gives CASSKGGWTEAFF.

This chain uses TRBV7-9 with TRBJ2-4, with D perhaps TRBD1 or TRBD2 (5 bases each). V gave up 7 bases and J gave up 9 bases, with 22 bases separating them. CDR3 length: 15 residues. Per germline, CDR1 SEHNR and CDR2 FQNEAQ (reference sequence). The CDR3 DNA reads TGTGCCAGCACCCCCGGAGGAGCAGTGAGGGGCATTCAGTACTTC. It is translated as CASTPGGAVRGIQYF.

The CDR3 sequence: CASSLGVRTEAFF. In nucleotides, the CDR3 is TGTGCCAGCAGCTTAGGAGTGAGAACTGAAGCTTTCTTT. The chain links TRBV11-2 to TRBJ1-1, with D unresolved. The length of the CDR3 is 13 residues. CDR1 and CDR2 from the germline V gene are SGHAT and FQNNGV. Between the trimmed V and J ends, which lost 1 base and 5 bases, there was a span of 8 bases.

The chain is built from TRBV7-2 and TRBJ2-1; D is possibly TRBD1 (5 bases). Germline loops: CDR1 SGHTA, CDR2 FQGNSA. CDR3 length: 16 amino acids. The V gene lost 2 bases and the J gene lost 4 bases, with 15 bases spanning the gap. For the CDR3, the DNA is TGTGCCAGCAGCTTAAGGTCTCCAGGGTCTTACAATGAGCAGTTCTTC. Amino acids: CASSLRSPGSYNEQFF.